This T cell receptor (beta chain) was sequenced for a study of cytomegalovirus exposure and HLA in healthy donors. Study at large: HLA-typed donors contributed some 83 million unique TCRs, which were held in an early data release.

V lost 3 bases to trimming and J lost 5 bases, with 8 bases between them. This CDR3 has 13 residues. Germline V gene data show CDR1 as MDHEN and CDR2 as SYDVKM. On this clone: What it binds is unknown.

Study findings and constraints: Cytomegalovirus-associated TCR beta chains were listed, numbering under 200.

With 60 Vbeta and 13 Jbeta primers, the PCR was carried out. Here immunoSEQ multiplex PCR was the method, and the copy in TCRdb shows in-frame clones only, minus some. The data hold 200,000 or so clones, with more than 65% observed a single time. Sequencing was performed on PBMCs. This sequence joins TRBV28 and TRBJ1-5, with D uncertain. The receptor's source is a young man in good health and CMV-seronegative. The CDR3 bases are TGTGCCAGCAGTTTGGAGAGCTATCAGCCCCAGCATTTT. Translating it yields CASSLESYQPQHF.